These T cell receptor beta chains were read from a single sample in a study of cytomegalovirus exposure and HLA in healthy donors. Libraries were prepared by immunoSEQ multiplex PCR; TCRdb keeps only in-frame clonotypes and omits some of them. The sample consists of a few hundred thousand clones, less than 90% of them appearing once. Sequenced sample: PBMCs. The receptors derive from a man between 18 and 29 years old in good health and CMV-seropositive. The CDR3 runs from the conserved cysteine through the conserved F or W. Each record gives: clone size, D gene, V gene, J gene, CDR3 DNA, CDR3 protein. A D gene is named only where the DNA matches it firmly. Rows give clone size only sometimes, using once, few, many, or a class for an expanded clone.

clone_size: -; d_call: TRBD1; v_call: TRBV7-2; j_call: TRBJ2-6; cdr3_nt: TGTGCCAGCAGCCCTGTCCTAGGACAGGGTTTCTCTGGGGCCAACGTCCTGACTTTC; cdr3_aa: CASSPVLGQGFSGANVLTF
clone_size: -; d_call: TRBD2; v_call: TRBV4-3; j_call: TRBJ2-7; cdr3_nt: TGCGCCAGCAGCCAAGATTTCCCTAGCGGCTACGAGCAGTACTTC; cdr3_aa: CASSQDFPSGYEQYF
clone_size: once; d_call: -; v_call: TRBV2; j_call: TRBJ2-1; cdr3_nt: TGTGCCAGCAGTGAAATGGCGGGTGAGCAGTTCTTC; cdr3_aa: CASSEMAGEQFF
clone_size: -; d_call: TRBD2; v_call: TRBV13; j_call: TRBJ2-7; cdr3_nt: TGTGCCAGCAGCTCTCCGGGACTAGCGGATTCCTACGAGCAGTACTTC; cdr3_aa: CASSSPGLADSYEQYF
clone_size: -; d_call: -; v_call: TRBV25-1; j_call: TRBJ1-1; cdr3_nt: TGTGCCAGCAGAAGGTTTGCTGAAGCTTTCTTT; cdr3_aa: CASRRFAEAFF
clone_size: -; d_call: -; v_call: TRBV19; j_call: TRBJ2-1; cdr3_nt: TGTGCCAGTAGTGCCGGGGGCTCCTACAATGAGCAGTTCTTC; cdr3_aa: CASSAGGSYNEQFF
clone_size: -; d_call: TRBD1; v_call: TRBV2; j_call: TRBJ1-2; cdr3_nt: TGTGCCAGCCTCCCGTTTGACAGGGTGGGTCATAACACCTTC; cdr3_aa: CASLPFDRVGHNTF
clone_size: -; d_call: TRBD1; v_call: TRBV18; j_call: TRBJ2-1; cdr3_nt: TGTGCCAGCTCACCTCTTGGACAGGGGGCGCAAAATGAGCAGTTCTTC; cdr3_aa: CASSPLGQGAQNEQFF
clone_size: -; d_call: -; v_call: TRBV14; j_call: TRBJ2-7; cdr3_nt: TGTGCCAGCAGCGAAGACCCCGAGGGGGGGGCGCGAAACGAGCAGTACTTC; cdr3_aa: CASSEDPEGGARNEQYF
clone_size: -; d_call: -; v_call: TRBV27; j_call: TRBJ1-5; cdr3_nt: TGTGCCAGCAGCCCTGGGGAATATCAGCCCCAGCATTTT; cdr3_aa: CASSPGEYQPQHF
clone_size: -; d_call: -; v_call: TRBV7-9; j_call: TRBJ1-1; cdr3_nt: TGTGCCAGCAGCTTAGTAGGGTTCGGCACTGAAGCTTTCTTT; cdr3_aa: CASSLVGFGTEAFF
clone_size: few; d_call: TRBD1; v_call: TRBV6-5; j_call: TRBJ2-7; cdr3_nt: TGTGCCAGCAGGACAGGGGGGGGAGGAAGGGCGGAGCAGTACTTC; cdr3_aa: CASRTGGGGRAEQYF
clone_size: -; d_call: -; v_call: TRBV29-1; j_call: TRBJ2-7; cdr3_nt: TGCAGCGTTGAAGCAGGAGGGAACGAGCAGTACTTC; cdr3_aa: CSVEAGGNEQYF
clone_size: -; d_call: -; v_call: TRBV30; j_call: TRBJ2-3; cdr3_nt: TGTGCCTGGAGTACAGGACTTCATACGCAGTATTTT; cdr3_aa: CAWSTGLHTQYF
clone_size: -; d_call: TRBD2; v_call: TRBV18; j_call: TRBJ2-1; cdr3_nt: TGTGCCAGCTCAGCGGGACTAGCGGGACGAGATGAGCAGTTCTTC; cdr3_aa: CASSAGLAGRDEQFF
clone_size: -; d_call: TRBD2; v_call: TRBV5-1; j_call: TRBJ2-3; cdr3_nt: TGCGCCAGCAGCCAAGGACTAGCGGCAGTCACAGATACGCAGTATTTT; cdr3_aa: CASSQGLAAVTDTQYF
clone_size: -; d_call: TRBD1; v_call: TRBV7-2; j_call: TRBJ1-4; cdr3_nt: TGTGCCAGCAGCTATGGGACAGTTCGGGATGAAAAACTGTTTTTT; cdr3_aa: CASSYGTVRDEKLFF
clone_size: -; d_call: -; v_call: TRBV27; j_call: TRBJ2-1; cdr3_nt: TGTGCCAGCGCTTGGACTGGCTCCTACAATGAGCAGTTCTTC; cdr3_aa: CASAWTGSYNEQFF
clone_size: once; d_call: -; v_call: TRBV6-1; j_call: TRBJ1-2; cdr3_nt: TGTGCCAGCAGTGAAGTTGGAGGGGAGGGCTACACCTTC; cdr3_aa: CASSEVGGEGYTF
clone_size: -; d_call: -; v_call: TRBV27; j_call: TRBJ2-7; cdr3_nt: TGTGCCAGCAGTTTATTATTAGCGGCTCCCTACGAGCAGTACTTC; cdr3_aa: CASSLLLAAPYEQYF
clone_size: -; d_call: TRBD2; v_call: TRBV4-2; j_call: TRBJ2-5; cdr3_nt: TGTGCCAGCAGCCAAGATCTAGCGGGAGTAGGTAGAGAGACCCAGTACTTC; cdr3_aa: CASSQDLAGVGRETQYF
clone_size: -; d_call: -; v_call: TRBV2; j_call: TRBJ2-3; cdr3_nt: TGTGCCAGCAGTGACTTTAGCACAGATACGCAGTATTTT; cdr3_aa: CASSDFSTDTQYF
clone_size: -; d_call: -; v_call: TRBV6-1; j_call: TRBJ1-1; cdr3_nt: TGTGCCAGCACCCAACTGACTGTCGAAGCTTTCTTT; cdr3_aa: CASTQLTVEAFF
clone_size: -; d_call: -; v_call: TRBV10-3; j_call: TRBJ1-2; cdr3_nt: TGTGCCATCAGTGAAGATTTCTATGGCTACACCTTC; cdr3_aa: CAISEDFYGYTF
clone_size: -; d_call: -; v_call: TRBV6-5; j_call: TRBJ1-2; cdr3_nt: TGTGCCATCTCTTACACGTCAGGAGGCTATGGCTACACCTTC; cdr3_aa: CAISYTSGGYGYTF
clone_size: -; d_call: TRBD2; v_call: TRBV10-1; j_call: TRBJ2-5; cdr3_nt: TGCGCCAGCAGTGAGCGGGTAGCGGGTCCTCGGTACTTC; cdr3_aa: CASSERVAGPRYF
clone_size: -; d_call: TRBD2; v_call: TRBV6-5; j_call: TRBJ2-7; cdr3_nt: TGTGCCAGCAGTCAAACTAGCGGTCCCTACGAGCAGTACTTC; cdr3_aa: CASSQTSGPYEQYF
clone_size: -; d_call: -; v_call: TRBV30; j_call: TRBJ2-1; cdr3_nt: TGTGCCTGGAGTACCGGGACTCTTTACAATGAGCAGTTCTTC; cdr3_aa: CAWSTGTLYNEQFF
clone_size: -; d_call: -; v_call: TRBV10-3; j_call: TRBJ2-1; cdr3_nt: TGTGCCATCAGATCGGACACCACCTACAATGAGCAGTTCTTC; cdr3_aa: CAIRSDTTYNEQFF
clone_size: -; d_call: TRBD1; v_call: TRBV6-5; j_call: TRBJ1-5; cdr3_nt: TGTGCCAGCAGTCCAACAGGGGCGGCTGGTCAGCCCCAGCATTTT; cdr3_aa: CASSPTGAAGQPQHF
clone_size: -; d_call: -; v_call: TRBV27; j_call: TRBJ2-7; cdr3_nt: TGTGCCAGCAGTCTGGGGGGACTCAAAGGGCTATACGAGCAGTACTTC; cdr3_aa: CASSLGGLKGLYEQYF
clone_size: -; d_call: -; v_call: TRBV23-1; j_call: TRBJ2-1; cdr3_nt: TGCGCCAGCAGTCAATCAGACTTTGGAGACGCAGATAACTACAATGAGCAGTTCTTC; cdr3_aa: CASSQSDFGDADNYNEQFF
clone_size: -; d_call: TRBD1; v_call: TRBV29-1; j_call: TRBJ2-3; cdr3_nt: TGCAGCGTCTACCGGGACAGGGACACAGATACGCAGTATTTT; cdr3_aa: CSVYRDRDTDTQYF
clone_size: -; d_call: -; v_call: TRBV11-3; j_call: TRBJ2-3; cdr3_nt: TGTGCCAGCAGCTTAAGGTCTATCACAGATACGCAGTATTTT; cdr3_aa: CASSLRSITDTQYF
clone_size: -; d_call: TRBD1; v_call: TRBV6-5; j_call: TRBJ2-2; cdr3_nt: TGTGCCAGCAGCTCGGGACAGGGGTTCTGGGAGCTGTTTTTT; cdr3_aa: CASSSGQGFWELFF
clone_size: -; d_call: TRBD1; v_call: TRBV6-1; j_call: TRBJ1-2; cdr3_nt: TGTGCCAGCAGTGAACTTTGGACAGGGGCGGCTAACTATGGCTACACCTTC; cdr3_aa: CASSELWTGAANYGYTF
clone_size: -; d_call: TRBD1; v_call: TRBV7-9; j_call: TRBJ2-7; cdr3_nt: TGTGCCAGCAGCCGTTACCGGGACAGGGGCGCCTACGAGCAGTACTTC; cdr3_aa: CASSRYRDRGAYEQYF
clone_size: -; d_call: -; v_call: TRBV9; j_call: TRBJ1-2; cdr3_nt: TGTGCCAGCAGCGGACCTGGTAGCTATGGCTACACCTTC; cdr3_aa: CASSGPGSYGYTF
clone_size: -; d_call: -; v_call: TRBV15; j_call: TRBJ1-4; cdr3_nt: TGTGCCACCAGCGCCCGAAGGGCAGGAATTAGAACTAATGAAAAACTGTTTTTT; cdr3_aa: CATSARRAGIRTNEKLFF
clone_size: -; d_call: -; v_call: TRBV19; j_call: TRBJ1-1; cdr3_nt: TGTGCCAGTAGTATAGTAGTCAACGAGAACACTGAAGCTTTCTTT; cdr3_aa: CASSIVVNENTEAFF
clone_size: -; d_call: TRBD1; v_call: TRBV7-2; j_call: TRBJ2-5; cdr3_nt: TGTGCCAGCAGCTTGGGACAGAGAAAAGGGGAGACCCAGTACTTC; cdr3_aa: CASSLGQRKGETQYF
clone_size: once; d_call: TRBD2; v_call: TRBV14; j_call: TRBJ2-1; cdr3_nt: TGTGCCAGCAGCCAGGATAACCCCGGGACTAGCGGGTACAATGAGCAGTTCTTC; cdr3_aa: CASSQDNPGTSGYNEQFF
clone_size: -; d_call: -; v_call: TRBV13; j_call: TRBJ1-2; cdr3_nt: TGTGCCAGCAGCTTAGGCACCACCTATAACTATGGCTACACCTTC; cdr3_aa: CASSLGTTYNYGYTF
clone_size: -; d_call: TRBD1; v_call: TRBV6-5; j_call: TRBJ1-2; cdr3_nt: TGTGCCACTAAAACGACAGGGAAATATGGCTACACCTTC; cdr3_aa: CATKTTGKYGYTF
clone_size: -; d_call: -; v_call: TRBV5-1; j_call: TRBJ1-1; cdr3_nt: TGCGCCAGCAGGTGGACAGCAGACACTGAAGCTTTCTTT; cdr3_aa: CASRWTADTEAFF